Listed here are 4 T cell receptor beta chains from one sample, sequenced in a study of cytomegalovirus exposure and HLA in healthy donors. The PCR made use of 60 Vbeta and 13 Jbeta primers. Assay used: immunoSEQ multiplex PCR; TCRdb lists only in-frame clones, some missing. The sample has about 180,000 clones; 76% are singletons. The sample was PBMCs. These receptors were taken from a woman in her 30s in good health and CMV-seropositive.

The chain uses TRBV10-3 and TRBJ1-3; the D gene is possibly TRBD1 (6 bases). V was clipped by 6 bases and J by 0 bases, with 15 bases between them. From germline, CDR1 is ENHRY and CDR2 SYGVKD. This CDR3 contains 16 residues. The CDR3 DNA reads TGTGCCATCAGACCCCTGGACAGACGCTCTGGAAACACCATATATTTT. Amino acids: CAIRPLDRRSGNTIYF.

This chain connects TRBV28 to TRBJ1-2, with 8 positions matching TRBD1. Germline assignment: CDR1 MDHEN and CDR2 SYDVKM. V was pared by 6 bases and J by 6 bases, with 6 bases of the junction left unmatched. CDR3 length: 13 residues. CDR3 amino acids: CASSSGQDNGYTF. CDR3 DNA: TGTGCCAGCAGCTCGGGACAGGATAATGGCTACACCTTC.

This chain links TRBV25-1 with TRBJ2-7, with D possibly TRBD1 on 6 matching bases. Germline V CDR1 and CDR2: MGHDK, SYGVNS. The CDR3 covers 17 residues. V dropped 3 bases and J dropped 0 bases, with 18 bases sitting between them. The CDR3 nucleotides are TGTGCCAGCAGTGAGGACAGAGCTGCTGGGGTCTCCTACGAGCAGTACTTC. As protein: CASSEDRAAGVSYEQYF.

This sequence joins TRBV9 and TRBJ1-6, with 7 positions matching TRBD1. Germline CDR1 and CDR2: SGDLS and YYNGEE. V shed 0 bases and J 1 base; nucleotides not matched to a gene: 4. The CDR3 extends over 17 amino acids. CDR3: CASSVEGAVSYNSPLHF. The CDR3 DNA follows: TGTGCCAGCAGCGTAGAGGGGGCAGTTTCCTATAATTCACCCCTCCACTTT.